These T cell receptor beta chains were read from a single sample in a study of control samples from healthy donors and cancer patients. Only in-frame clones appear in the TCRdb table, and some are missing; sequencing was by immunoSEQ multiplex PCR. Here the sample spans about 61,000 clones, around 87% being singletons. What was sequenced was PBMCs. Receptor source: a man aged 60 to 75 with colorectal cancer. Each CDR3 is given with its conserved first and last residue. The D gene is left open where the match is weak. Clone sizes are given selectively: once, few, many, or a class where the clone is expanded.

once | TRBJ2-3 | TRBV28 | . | TGTGCCAGCTCCCTAGCCACAGATACGCAGTATTTT | CASSLATDTQYF
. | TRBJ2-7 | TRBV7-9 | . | TGTGCCAGCAGCCATCCTTCTGGTGGCTCCTACGAGCAGTACTTC | CASSHPSGGSYEQYF
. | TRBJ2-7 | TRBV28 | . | TGTGCCAGCAGTCGGGACGGCGCATACGAGCAGTACTTC | CASSRDGAYEQYF
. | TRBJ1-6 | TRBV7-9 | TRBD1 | TGTGCCAGCAGCTCGACGGACAGGGTTAGCTCCTATAATTCACCCCTCCACTTT | CASSSTDRVSSYNSPLHF
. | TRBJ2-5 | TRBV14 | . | TGTGCCAGCAGCGCGGGATCTCAAGAGACCCAGTACTTC | CASSAGSQETQYF
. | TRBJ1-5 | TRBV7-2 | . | TGTGCCAGCAGCTTACAGACGGGGCTAAGCAATCAGCCCCAGCATTTT | CASSLQTGLSNQPQHF
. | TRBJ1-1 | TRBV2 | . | TGTGCCAGCAGTGTTTGGGGCCCGAACACTGAAGCTTTCTTT | CASSVWGPNTEAFF
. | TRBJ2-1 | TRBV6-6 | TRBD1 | TGTGCCAGCAGTCCTACAGGGGGAAATGAGCAGTTCTTC | CASSPTGGNEQFF
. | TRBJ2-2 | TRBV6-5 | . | TGTGCCAGCATTTTTAACACCGGGGAGCTGTTTTTT | CASIFNTGELFF
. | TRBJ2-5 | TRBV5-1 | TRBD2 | TGCGCCAGCAGCCCATCGAGCGGGGGGCCCGGAGAGACCCAGTACTTC | CASSPSSGGPGETQYF
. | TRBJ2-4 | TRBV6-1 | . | TGTGCCAGCAGTGAAGCATTAGGGATAGCCAAAAACATTCAGTACTTC | CASSEALGIAKNIQYF
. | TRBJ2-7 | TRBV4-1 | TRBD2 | TGCGCCAGCAGCTCAGGCACTAGCGGGGGGAACTACGAGCAGTACTTC | CASSSGTSGGNYEQYF
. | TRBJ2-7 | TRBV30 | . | TGTGCCTGGCGCACCCCGGGCCTGATCCGGTCCTACGAGCAGTACTTC | CAWRTPGLIRSYEQYF
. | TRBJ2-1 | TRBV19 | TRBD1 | TGTGCCAGTAGTATTTGGCAGGGGGTTATTCGGGAGCAGTTCTTC | CASSIWQGVIREQFF
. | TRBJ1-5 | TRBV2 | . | TGTGCCAGCAGTGAGAAGTGGGGGGGGCAGGGGCCCCAGCATTTT | CASSEKWGGQGPQHF
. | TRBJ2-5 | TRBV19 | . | TGTGCCAGTAGTTCCCTCTTTTCGCGACGGGAGACCCAGTACTTC | CASSSLFSRRETQYF
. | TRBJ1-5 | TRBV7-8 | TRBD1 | TGTGCCAGCAGCTTAGACAGGGGCCTTAGCAATCAGCCCCAGCATTTT | CASSLDRGLSNQPQHF
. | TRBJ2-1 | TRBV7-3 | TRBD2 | TGTGCCAGCAGCTTAATCGCGGGGGGGCGCACTGAGCAGTTCTTC | CASSLIAGGRTEQFF
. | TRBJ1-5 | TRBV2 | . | TGTGCCAGCAGTGCCCGGGACGGTGGTAGCAATCAGCCCCAGCATTTT | CASSARDGGSNQPQHF
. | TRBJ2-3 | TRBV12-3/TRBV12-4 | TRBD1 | TGTGCCAGCAGGACAGGGCCAGATACGCAGTATTTT | CASRTGPDTQYF
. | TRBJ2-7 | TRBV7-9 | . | TGTGCCAGCAGCTTATTGGGCAGGGACCACGAGCAGTACTTC | CASSLLGRDHEQYF
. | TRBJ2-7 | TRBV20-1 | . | TGCAGTGCCCACCATACCCCCGAGCAGTACTTC | CSAHHTPEQYF
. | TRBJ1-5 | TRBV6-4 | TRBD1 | TGTGCCAGCAGGGGACAGGTCCATCAGCCCCAGCATTTT | CASRGQVHQPQHF
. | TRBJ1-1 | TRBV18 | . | TGTGCCAGCTCACCACTCGGACAGAGGAACACTGAAGCTTTCTTT | CASSPLGQRNTEAFF
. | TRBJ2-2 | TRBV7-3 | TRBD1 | TGTGCCAGCAGCTTAACTAGGGGGCGACACGGGGAGCTGTTTTTT | CASSLTRGRHGELFF
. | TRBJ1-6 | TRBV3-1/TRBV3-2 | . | TGTGCCAGCAGCTCTCGATCTAATTCACCCCTCCACTTT | CASSSRSNSPLHF
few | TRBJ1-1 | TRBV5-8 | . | TGTGCCAGCAGCTTAGGTCCGGGACCCCAGGGCACTGAAGCTTTCTTT | CASSLGPGPQGTEAFF
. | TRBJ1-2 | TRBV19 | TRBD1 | TGTGCCAGTAGTCCTACCGGGACAGGGAACGGCTACACCTTC | CASSPTGTGNGYTF
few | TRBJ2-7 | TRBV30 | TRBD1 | TGTGCCTGGAGTGTAGGACAGGGGACCTACGAGCAGTACTTC | CAWSVGQGTYEQYF
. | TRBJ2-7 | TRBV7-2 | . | TGTGCCAGCAGCTCCCTACCGACGACTAGCGAGCAGTACTTC | CASSSLPTTSEQYF
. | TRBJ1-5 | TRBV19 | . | TGTGCCAGTAGTACCCGCCGGACACAATATAGCAATCAGCCCCAGCATTTT | CASSTRRTQYSNQPQHF
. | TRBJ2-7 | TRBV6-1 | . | TGTGCCAGCAGTGAAGTGGGCTACAAAGGCCAGCAGTACTTC | CASSEVGYKGQQYF
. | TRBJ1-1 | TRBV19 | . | TGTGCCAGTAGTATAGTGAAGTACATGAACACTGAAGCTTTCTTT | CASSIVKYMNTEAFF
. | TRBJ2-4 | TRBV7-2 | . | TGTGCCAGCAGCGGGGGTGCCAAAAACATTCAGTACTTC | CASSGGAKNIQYF
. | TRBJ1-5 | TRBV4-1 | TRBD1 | TGCGCCAGCAGCCCCATACAGGGGGCGGGTCAGCCCCAGCATTTT | CASSPIQGAGQPQHF
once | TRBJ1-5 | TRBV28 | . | TGTGCCAGCAGTTCCCCATCAAGTAGCAATCAGCCCCAGCATTTT | CASSSPSSSNQPQHF
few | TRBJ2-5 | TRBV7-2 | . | TGTGCCAGCAGCTTAGTAAGGGGATCCCAAGAGACCCAGTACTTC | CASSLVRGSQETQYF
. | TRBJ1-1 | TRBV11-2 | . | TGTGCCAGCAGCCCCGGACACAGGTCGGGTCCCCCTGAAGCTTTCTTT | CASSPGHRSGPPEAFF
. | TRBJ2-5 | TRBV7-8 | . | TGTGCCAGCAGTTCTTGGGAGACCCAGTACTTC | CASSSWETQYF
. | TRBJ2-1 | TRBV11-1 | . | TGTGCCAGCAGCTTGTCTCAGAGCTCCTACAATGAGCAGTTCTTC | CASSLSQSSYNEQFF
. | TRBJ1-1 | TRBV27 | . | TGTGCCAGCAGTTTAGGTATCGGGGGTACTGAAGCTTTCTTT | CASSLGIGGTEAFF